One sample yielded the 16 T cell receptor beta chains listed below, sequenced in a study of blood T cell repertoires in COVID-19. Using immunoSEQ multiplex PCR, the repertoire was profiled, and TCRdb retains in-frame clones only, with some absent. The table lists approximately 160,000 clones, about 86% of them singletons. Specimen: peripheral blood. The receptors shown here come from a man in his fifties with active or convalescent COVID-19.

This chain connects TRBV7-6 to TRBJ2-5; perhaps TRBD1 as D (6 bases). This CDR3 has 14 amino acids. Germline assignment: CDR1 SGHVS and CDR2 FNYEAQ. Trimming left V 7 bases short and J 5 bases short, with 17 bases between. The DNA for the CDR3 is TGTGCCAGCAAAAAGGGGGACACCCCGGAGACCCAGTACTTC. Its protein is CASKKGDTPETQYF.

The chain links TRBV4-2 to TRBJ2-4, with D possibly matching TRBD1 (6 bases). V lost 2 bases, J lost 0 bases, and 11 bases lay in between. The V gene's germline CDR1 is LGHNA and CDR2 YNFKEQ. The length of the CDR3 is 16 residues. The CDR3 DNA reads as TGTGCCAGCAGCCAAACCGGACAGATAGCCAAAAACATTCAGTACTTC. This encodes CASSQTGQIAKNIQYF.

The chain has TRBV2 and TRBJ1-1; D unresolved. The CDR3 runs 14 residues. CDR1 is SNHLY, CDR2 FYNNEI, per germline. Trimming removed 7 bases from V and 5 bases from J, with 17 bases in between. The CDR3 region is CASIGTRVGTEAFF. CDR3 nucleotides: TGTGCCAGCATCGGTACGAGGGTTGGTACTGAAGCTTTCTTT.

The chain carries TRBV9 and TRBJ2-7; weak D call: TRBD2 (5 bases). The V gene's germline CDR1 is SGDLS and CDR2 YYNGEE. V was clipped by 4 bases and J by 5 bases, with 16 bases between them. The CDR3 contains 14 residues. The CDR3 spells CASSSGGFVNEQYF. In nucleotides, the CDR3 is TGTGCCAGCAGCAGCGGCGGCTTCGTAAACGAGCAGTACTTC.

The rearrangement uses TRBV6-6 and TRBJ1-5; D may be TRBD1 (5 bases). The CDR3 is 16 amino acids. Trimming shortened V by 7 bases and J by 4 bases, and 20 bases separated the two germline ends. From germline, CDR1 is MNHNY and CDR2 SVGAGI (reference sequence). The CDR3 protein is CASTRGGMDNNQPQHF. As DNA, the CDR3 is TGTGCCAGCACCCGTGGGGGGATGGACAATAATCAGCCCCAGCATTTT.

The V call is TRBV5-1, the J call TRBJ2-3; D is unclear. Trimming left V 4 bases short and J 0 bases short, with 9 bases between. The length of the CDR3 is 14 residues. From germline, CDR1 is SGHRS and CDR2 YFSETQ. Written as DNA, the CDR3 is TGCGCCAGCAGCCGGAAGACTAGCACAGATACGCAGTATTTT. Its translation is CASSRKTSTDTQYF.

The rearrangement joins TRBV27 to TRBJ1-1; D unclear. The V end lost 4 bases, the J end lost 3 bases, and 15 bases lay between the germline ends. Germline CDR1 MNHEY, CDR2 SMNVEV (reference sequence). The CDR3 runs to 15 residues. CDR3 coding DNA: TGTGCCAGCAGTTCCTTGGGTTTTGCGGACACTGAAGCTTTCTTT. Amino acid sequence: CASSSLGFADTEAFF.

The chain uses TRBV9 and TRBJ1-4; D is undetermined. Trimming cost V 3 bases and J 0 bases, with 12 bases left between them. Germline CDR1 and CDR2: SGDLS and YYNGEE. This CDR3 region has 16 residues. As DNA, the CDR3 is TGTGCCAGCAGCGCCCGCGCGGGGTCAACTAATGAAAAACTGTTTTTT. Translated: CASSARAGSTNEKLFF.

This clone was seen just once. This chain connects TRBV6-2 or TRBV6-3 to TRBJ2-3; 7 bases are shared with TRBD2. V lost 5 bases to trimming and J lost 4 bases; unmatched junction nucleotides: 6. Per the germline V gene, CDR1 is MNHEY and CDR2 is SVGEGT. CDR3 length equals 14 residues. The CDR3 spells CASSHRLAADTQYF. The CDR3, as DNA: TGTGCCAGCAGTCATCGGCTAGCGGCAGATACGCAGTATTTT.

This chain links TRBV4-2 with TRBJ2-1; 10 bases line up with TRBD2. Germline CDR1 and CDR2: LGHNA and YNFKEQ. The CDR3 extends over 16 amino acids. With 1 base clipped from V and 3 bases from J, the junction kept 3 bases outside the gene matches. The CDR3 region has the DNA TGTGCCAGCAGCCAAGCCGCTAGCGGGAGCTACAATGAGCAGTTCTTC. Protein: CASSQAASGSYNEQFF.

The chain has TRBV7-3 and TRBJ1-6; 9 nucleotides line up with TRBD1. Germline values: CDR1 SGHTA, CDR2 FQGTGA. This CDR3 has 18 amino acids. V dropped 5 bases and J dropped 0; count of bases not matched to a gene: 8. The CDR3 loop is CASSRTGERSSYNSPLHF. The CDR3 DNA is TGTGCCAGCAGCCGGACAGGGGAGAGGAGCTCCTATAATTCACCCCTCCACTTT.

The chain is built from TRBV6-2 or TRBV6-3 and TRBJ2-5, with 9 nucleotides matching TRBD2. CDR3 size: 12 residues. Germline loops: CDR1 MNHEY, CDR2 SVGEGT. Unmatched junction bases numbered 0, after V lost 5 bases and J lost 5 bases. The CDR3 is CASSLAGETQYF. The DNA of the CDR3 is TGTGCCAGCAGTCTAGCGGGGGAGACCCAGTACTTC.

This clone was found once. The chain combines TRBV2 with TRBJ2-7, with 8 bases lining up with TRBD1. CDR3 length equals 14 residues. J gave up 10 bases and V 2 bases, and 10 bases lay outside the gene matches. CDR1 and CDR2 from the germline V gene are SNHLY and FYNNEI. The CDR3 loop is CASSETEGQAGQYF. CDR3 bases: TGTGCCAGCAGTGAAACTGAGGGACAGGCCGGACAGTACTTC. The complete variable domain, with remaining parts taken from reference TRBV2 and TRBJ2-7, reads EPEVTQTPSHQVTQMGQEVILRCVPISNHLYFYWYRQILGQKVEFLVSFYNNEISEKSEIFDDQFSVERPDGSNFTLKIRSTKLEDSAMYFCASSETEGQAGQYFGPGTRLTVT.

The J gene is TRBJ2-1, the V gene TRBV4-3; 10 bases are a match to TRBD2. Germline V gene sequence: CDR1 LGHNA, CDR2 YSLEER. Trimming at V came to 3 bases and at J to 9 bases, leaving 17 bases not matched to a gene. The CDR3 has 18 residues. The CDR3 DNA is TGCGCCAGCAGCCAGGGGAGGGGTAGGAGCGGGAGGGCCCCTGAGCAGTTCTTC. Its translation: CASSQGRGRSGRAPEQFF.

This rearrangement joins TRBV21-1 to TRBJ1-2; TRBD1, the D gene given by the table, was not confirmed from the DNA. TRBV21-1 is deemed a pseudogene. This CDR3 is built from 14 residues. This CDR3 reads CASSKATGQDGYTF. CDR3 in DNA: TGTGCCAGCAGCAAAGCCACAGGGCAGGATGGCTACACCTTC.

The V gene is TRBV7-2, the J gene TRBJ1-5; tentative D call: TRBD1 (6 bases). The ends were cut back, 1 base at V and 0 bases at J, with 10 bases in the middle. Germline CDR1 is SGHTA and CDR2 is FQGNSA. There are 16 residues in the CDR3. CDR3 bases: TGTGCCAGCAGCTTAGACAGGGTTTATAGCAATCAGCCCCAGCATTTT. Translation gives CASSLDRVYSNQPQHF.